This T cell receptor beta chain came from a study of blood T cell repertoires in COVID-19. Turning to the study itself: From the United States, Italy and Spain came samples of acute and convalescent COVID-19. T cells, B-cell-depleted T cells, or PBMCs provided the cDNA or gDNA that served as material.

One Seattle source followed patients from active infection through their disease course. This CDR3 comprises 16 residues. The germline V and J ends were trimmed by 6 bases and 8 bases, with 20 bases remaining between them. The V gene's germline CDR1 is KGHSH and CDR2 LQKENI. The method was immunoSEQ multiplex PCR; TCRdb's version includes in-frame clones alone and lacks a portion of them. This sample has around 360,000 clones, with about 89% found just once. The sequenced sample was peripheral blood. This chain joins TRBV18 and TRBJ1-6; a possible D gene is TRBD1 (6 bases). This receptor was obtained from a young woman with COVID-19, enrolled during active disease. CDR3 nucleotide sequence: TGTGCCAGCTCCCTAAGGGGGGGGACACCGGATTCACCCCTCCACTTT. This sequence encodes CASSLRGGTPDSPLHF.